This T cell receptor (beta chain) was sequenced in a study of blood T cell repertoires in COVID-19. Study as a whole: Samples representing acute and convalescent COVID-19 were sourced from the United States, Italy and Spain. Sources were T cells, B-cell-depleted T cells, or PBMCs; the material itself was cDNA or gDNA.

Trimming at V came to 1 base and at J to 8 bases, leaving 1 base not matched to a gene. Germline V lookup: CDR1 SNHLY, CDR2 FYNNEI. This CDR3 is built from 13 residues. Under the authors' procedure: Nucleated cell number was recorded as an estimate derived from reference gene primer amplification. This table comes from immunoSEQ multiplex PCR, and its TCRdb copy is limited to in-frame clones, with some not included. V and J calls and clone size are as listed in that table; D and trimming were resolved from the DNA. The sample has about 400,000 clones, approximately 91% seen once. This receptor was identified in a woman between 35 and 50 years old with acute COVID-19. What was sequenced was PBMCs or T cells enriched from blood (not recorded which). The genes are TRBV2 and TRBJ2-1; TRBD1 matches 8 bases. CDR3 sequence: CASSEDRGDEQFF. The CDR3, as DNA: TGTGCCAGCAGTGAAGACAGGGGGGATGAGCAGTTCTTC.